These T cell receptor beta chains were read from a single sample in a study of tissue T cells after allogeneic stem cell transplantation. Libraries were prepared by immunoSEQ multiplex PCR; TCRdb keeps only in-frame clonotypes and omits some of them. Altogether around 40,000 clones are present, roughly 92% being singletons, with the ten largest covering roughly 3.8%. Here the sequenced sample was blood, taken before transplantation. Every receptor here comes from a woman between 40 and 69 years old who later had graft-versus-host disease after an allogeneic stem cell transplant. The CDR3 runs from the conserved cysteine through the conserved F or W. A D gene is named only where the DNA matches it firmly. The size of a clone is reported for some rows only, either as once, few or many, or as a class for expanded clones.

J: TRBJ1-1; V: TRBV7-2; D: NA; size: NA; DNA: TGTGCCAGCAGCTTAGTACTTGGGGATTTGGGGACTGAAGCTTTCTTT; CDR3: CASSLVLGDLGTEAFF
J: TRBJ1-6; V: TRBV14; D: TRBD1; size: NA; DNA: TGTGCCAGCAGCTATGACAGGGTGAATTCACCCCTCCACTTT; CDR3: CASSYDRVNSPLHF
J: TRBJ2-3; V: TRBV21-1; D: NA; size: NA; DNA: TGTGCCAGCAGCAGAGAGGGGGATAGAGCGGGAGCAAGCACAGATACGCAGTATTTT; CDR3: CASSREGDRAGASTDTQYF
J: TRBJ2-5; V: TRBV25-1; D: NA; size: NA; DNA: TGTGCCAGCAGTGTGTTAGAGACCCAGTACTTC; CDR3: CASSVLETQYF
J: TRBJ2-3; V: TRBV19; D: NA; size: NA; DNA: TGTGCCAGTAGTATCCAGGGGAGCACAGATACGCAGTATTTT; CDR3: CASSIQGSTDTQYF
J: TRBJ2-5; V: TRBV24-1; D: TRBD1; size: NA; DNA: TGTGCCACCAGTGATTCAGGGACAGGGGGAGCGGAGACCCAGTACTTC; CDR3: CATSDSGTGGAETQYF
J: TRBJ2-1; V: TRBV5-6; D: NA; size: once; DNA: TGTGCCAGCAGCGACTCGGGCGGGAAGCGAAACAATGAGCAGTTCTTC; CDR3: CASSDSGGKRNNEQFF
J: TRBJ1-1; V: TRBV6-5; D: TRBD1; size: NA; DNA: TGTGCCAGCAGGTACAGGGGGCGAAGTGGTGAAGCTTTCTTT; CDR3: CASRYRGRSGEAFF
J: TRBJ2-7; V: TRBV6-5; D: TRBD1; size: NA; DNA: TGTGCCAGCAGTTACCGACAGGGGTACGAGCAGTACTTC; CDR3: CASSYRQGYEQYF
J: TRBJ2-1; V: TRBV11-3; D: TRBD2; size: few; DNA: TGTGCCAGCAGCAAAGGGACTAGCGATTACAATGAGCAGTTCTTC; CDR3: CASSKGTSDYNEQFF
J: TRBJ2-1; V: TRBV11-3; D: TRBD2; size: once; DNA: TGTGCCAGCAGCTTAGATCGGGTTAGCGGGAGCCACAATGAGCAGTTCTTC; CDR3: CASSLDRVSGSHNEQFF
J: TRBJ2-1; V: TRBV2; D: TRBD2; size: NA; DNA: TGTGCCAGCAGTCGTACGACTAGCGGTCCCCCCAATGAGCAGTTCTTC; CDR3: CASSRTTSGPPNEQFF
J: TRBJ1-3; V: TRBV4-1; D: TRBD1; size: few; DNA: TGCGCCAGCAGCCATGATACAGGGGCTGGAAACACCATATATTTT; CDR3: CASSHDTGAGNTIYF
J: TRBJ2-7; V: TRBV28; D: TRBD2; size: NA; DNA: TGTGCCAGCAGTCCCGGTTATCCTAGCGGAGTCTACGAGCAGTACTTC; CDR3: CASSPGYPSGVYEQYF
J: TRBJ1-1; V: TRBV7-9; D: NA; size: NA; DNA: TGTGCCAGCAGCCGAGAATGGGCTGAAGCTTTCTTT; CDR3: CASSREWAEAFF
J: TRBJ2-1; V: TRBV3-1/TRBV3-2; D: TRBD2; size: once; DNA: TGTGCCAGCAGTTTACTAGCGGGAGCTAATGAGCAGTTCTTC; CDR3: CASSLLAGANEQFF
J: TRBJ2-1; V: TRBV12-3/TRBV12-4; D: NA; size: NA; DNA: TGTGCCAGCAGTTTAGTCAATGAGCAGTTCTTC; CDR3: CASSLVNEQFF
J: TRBJ1-6; V: TRBV28; D: NA; size: NA; DNA: TGTGCCAGCAGCCCGGGAGGGGGGGAGTCACCCCTCCACTTT; CDR3: CASSPGGGESPLHF
J: TRBJ1-5; V: TRBV19; D: NA; size: once; DNA: TGTGCCAGTAGTATAAGTTTCAATCAGCCCCAGCATTTT; CDR3: CASSISFNQPQHF
J: TRBJ2-3; V: TRBV9; D: TRBD2; size: NA; DNA: TGTGCCAGCAGCGTCGGGAGGAGGGGTACAGATACGCAGTATTTT; CDR3: CASSVGRRGTDTQYF
J: TRBJ1-1; V: TRBV18; D: NA; size: NA; DNA: TGTGCCAGCTCACTTCCTGGCACTGAAGCTTTCTTT; CDR3: CASSLPGTEAFF
J: TRBJ2-1; V: TRBV7-3; D: TRBD2; size: NA; DNA: TGTGCCAGCAGCTCAACTAGCGGGGGATACAATGAGCAGTTCTTC; CDR3: CASSSTSGGYNEQFF
J: TRBJ2-5; V: TRBV5-1; D: TRBD1; size: NA; DNA: TGCGCCAGCAGCCTCGGGGACAGGGTGGGTGAAGAGACCCAGTACTTC; CDR3: CASSLGDRVGEETQYF
J: TRBJ1-1; V: TRBV11-3; D: NA; size: NA; DNA: TGTGCCAGCAGCCACAGGGTGGACACTGAAGCTTTCTTT; CDR3: CASSHRVDTEAFF
J: TRBJ1-5; V: TRBV6-2/TRBV6-3; D: TRBD1; size: NA; DNA: TGTGCCAGCAGCCCGACAGGGGGGTATCAGCCCCAGCATTTT; CDR3: CASSPTGGYQPQHF
J: TRBJ1-2; V: TRBV7-2; D: TRBD1; size: NA; DNA: TGTGCCAGCAGCTTAGGACTGCGGCAGGGGGAGGAATATGGCTACACCTTC; CDR3: CASSLGLRQGEEYGYTF
J: TRBJ1-1; V: TRBV7-9; D: NA; size: NA; DNA: TGTGCCAGCAGCTTAGTGGGGGGGCAGTTTCCTGAAGCTTTCTTT; CDR3: CASSLVGGQFPEAFF
J: TRBJ1-1; V: TRBV30; D: NA; size: NA; DNA: TGTGCCTGGAGTCCGGACGGGAACACTGAAGCTTTCTTT; CDR3: CAWSPDGNTEAFF
J: TRBJ1-5; V: TRBV25-1; D: NA; size: NA; DNA: TGTGCCAGCAGCCCCCGGGGGACGGGTTTAAGCAATCAGCCCCAGCATTTT; CDR3: CASSPRGTGLSNQPQHF
J: TRBJ2-2; V: TRBV29-1; D: NA; size: NA; DNA: TGCAGCGTTGTGACGGGACCTTCAAACACCGGGGAGCTGTTTTTT; CDR3: CSVVTGPSNTGELFF
J: TRBJ2-5; V: TRBV5-6; D: TRBD1; size: NA; DNA: TGTGCCAGCAGCTATTCAACCGGGACAGTACAAGAGACCCAGTACTTC; CDR3: CASSYSTGTVQETQYF
J: TRBJ2-1; V: TRBV6-2/TRBV6-3; D: TRBD2; size: few; DNA: TGTGCCAGCAGTTACGAACTAGCGAGATACAATGAGCAGTTCTTC; CDR3: CASSYELARYNEQFF
J: TRBJ2-7; V: TRBV28; D: NA; size: NA; DNA: TGTGCCTTGGGACTTCCCTACGAGCAGTACTTC; CDR3: CALGLPYEQYF
J: TRBJ1-1; V: TRBV13; D: NA; size: few; DNA: TGTGCCAGCAGCTTAGGCGACACTGAAGCTTTCTTT; CDR3: CASSLGDTEAFF
J: TRBJ2-5; V: TRBV7-9; D: TRBD1; size: NA; DNA: TGTGCCAGCAGCTTAAGGGACAGGGAGGGAGAGACCCAGTACTTC; CDR3: CASSLRDREGETQYF
J: TRBJ1-5; V: TRBV7-2; D: NA; size: NA; DNA: TGTGCCAGCAGCTTATCTAAAGGGCAGCCCCAGCATTTT; CDR3: CASSLSKGQPQHF
J: TRBJ2-7; V: TRBV5-4; D: NA; size: NA; DNA: TGTGCCAGCAGCTTGGGTCCGGCCTCGGGGAACGAGCAGTACTTC; CDR3: CASSLGPASGNEQYF
J: TRBJ2-1; V: TRBV3-1/TRBV3-2; D: NA; size: NA; DNA: TGTGCCAGCAGCCCCGTAACGGGCCGCTCCTACAATGAGCAGTTCTTC; CDR3: CASSPVTGRSYNEQFF
J: TRBJ1-2; V: TRBV9; D: NA; size: once; DNA: TGTGCCAGCAGCGTAGGGACAGCAACTAACTATGGCTACACCTTC; CDR3: CASSVGTATNYGYTF
J: TRBJ1-2; V: TRBV28; D: TRBD1; size: NA; DNA: TGTGCCAGCAGCAGTAACACAGGGGGCCATGGCTACACCTTC; CDR3: CASSSNTGGHGYTF
J: TRBJ2-3; V: TRBV15; D: NA; size: NA; DNA: TGTGCCACCAGCAGAGACTCAGGGACCACAGATACGCAGTATTTT; CDR3: CATSRDSGTTDTQYF
J: TRBJ1-3; V: TRBV7-2; D: NA; size: NA; DNA: TGTGCCAGCAGCTTAGCGGGGGGGCGCAGGAACACCATATATTTT; CDR3: CASSLAGGRRNTIYF
J: TRBJ1-1; V: TRBV7-9; D: NA; size: NA; DNA: TGTGCCAGCAGCCCCCGACGGCAGAACACTGAAGCTTTCTTT; CDR3: CASSPRRQNTEAFF
J: TRBJ2-3; V: TRBV19; D: TRBD1; size: NA; DNA: TGTGCCAGTAGTACGGGGACAGCTAGCACAGATACGCAGTATTTT; CDR3: CASSTGTASTDTQYF
J: TRBJ1-1; V: TRBV19; D: NA; size: NA; DNA: TGTGCCAGTAGCCTCCCGGCGGGCAGCATGAACACTGAAGCTTTCTTT; CDR3: CASSLPAGSMNTEAFF
J: TRBJ2-5; V: TRBV6-1; D: NA; size: NA; DNA: TGTGCCAGCAGTGACAGGGTAATATACCAAGAGACCCAGTACTTC; CDR3: CASSDRVIYQETQYF
J: TRBJ2-1; V: TRBV10-3; D: TRBD1; size: NA; DNA: TGTGCCACGACAAAGCAGGGGGCAGGGAATGAGCAGTTCTTC; CDR3: CATTKQGAGNEQFF
J: TRBJ1-2; V: TRBV5-3; D: NA; size: NA; DNA: TGTGCCAGAAGCTTGGGGGGCGGGCTCTCCTATGGCTACACCTTC; CDR3: CARSLGGGLSYGYTF